Shown below are 30 T cell receptor beta chains from a single sample sequenced in a study of blood T cell repertoires in COVID-19 (dated by TCRdb to the early 2020s). Libraries were built with the immunoSEQ multiplex PCR assay. The table was pulled from immuneACCESS by TCRdb, which kept in-frame rearrangements only. Such tables lose some clones; where checked, under half of the loss comes from unresolved V genes, and the rest has no known cause. The sample table lists 50,000 to 75,000 clones, roughly 80% of them with a count of one. The top ten hold roughly 18% of the sample. The sequenced sample consisted of peripheral blood. These receptors originate from a man aged 55 to 70 with acute or convalescent COVID-19.

V gene TRBV25-1 combines with J gene TRBJ1-2, with 11 bases lining up with TRBD1. Germline V gene data show CDR1 as MGHDK and CDR2 as SYGVNS. The CDR3 consists of 15 residues. J was trimmed by 4 bases and V by 4 bases; bases with no gene match: 5. DNA for the CDR3: TGTGCCAGCAGTGCCCATGGGACAGGGGGCTATGGCTACACCTTC. Translated, it gives CASSAHGTGGYGYTF.

In this sample, this clone turned up once. The chain couples TRBV29-1 to TRBJ2-7; 7 nucleotides align to TRBD2. With 7 bases clipped from V and 4 bases from J, the junction kept 10 bases outside the gene matches. CDR1 is SQVTM, CDR2 ANQGSEA, per germline. This CDR3 region has 13 residues. The CDR3 reads CSAIPGGSYEQYF. DNA for the CDR3: TGCAGCGCCATCCCCGGGGGGAGTTACGAGCAGTACTTC.

The chain joins TRBV11-2 to TRBJ2-3; unclear D gene. Germline V lookup: CDR1 SGHAT, CDR2 FQNNGV. Trimming removed 0 bases from V and 0 bases from J, with 7 bases in between. The length of the CDR3 is 15 residues. This CDR3 is CASSLDASSTDTQYF. As DNA, the CDR3 is TGTGCCAGCAGCTTAGACGCCAGTAGCACAGATACGCAGTATTTT.

V is TRBV7-2 and J is TRBJ1-1; unclear D gene. CDR1 and CDR2 from the germline V gene are SGHTA and FQGNSA. This CDR3 has 15 amino acids. Trimming took off 2 bases at V and 0 bases at J, with 10 bases between the two ends. The CDR3 coding sequence is TGTGCCAGCAGCTTAACTCTAGGCCTGAACACTGAAGCTTTCTTT. Translating it yields CASSLTLGLNTEAFF.

The V gene is TRBV7-6, the J gene TRBJ1-2; TRBD1 might be the D (5 bases). V was cut by 4 bases and J by 2 bases, with 11 bases left in between. CDR1 is SGHVS, CDR2 FNYEAQ, per germline. The CDR3 is 14 residues long. The CDR3: CASSSLTVNYGYTF. The DNA of the CDR3 is TGTGCCAGCAGCTCCCTGACAGTAAACTATGGCTACACCTTC.

The chain recombines TRBV7-8 with TRBJ2-1, with 11 bases aligning to TRBD1. After removal of 5 bases from V and 9 bases from J, the junction contained 9 bases not matched to a gene. The length of the CDR3 is 15 residues. Germline V lookup: CDR1 SGHVS, CDR2 FQNEAQ. Here the CDR3 reads CASSLLGQGASEQFF. CDR3 DNA: TGTGCCAGCAGCCTTCTCGGACAGGGGGCGTCTGAGCAGTTCTTC.

In DNA form, the CDR3 reads TGTGCCAGCAGAAAACGGGGACAATCAGCGCCCCAGCATTTT. Its protein product is CASRKRGQSAPQHF. The rearrangement links TRBV6-5 to TRBJ1-5; D possibly corresponds to TRBD1 (6 bases). The germline gives CDR1 MNHEY, CDR2 SVGAGI. The CDR3 consists of 14 residues. The V end was cut by 6 bases, the J end by 9 bases, with 18 bases between.

This clone has only one observation. The rearrangement uses TRBV18 and TRBJ1-2; 11 bases are a match to TRBD1. V gave up 6 bases and J gave up 8 bases; unmatched junction bases: 14. The CDR3 is 16 residues long. The germline V gene encodes CDR1 KGHSH and CDR2 LQKENI. In DNA, the CDR3 is TGTGCCAGCTCGTCCGGGACAGGGGGGTTCCTTGGCGGCTACACCTTC. This encodes CASSSGTGGFLGGYTF. The whole variable domain, filled in from reference TRBV18 and TRBJ1-2, reads NAGVMQNPRHLVRRRGQEARLRCSPMKGHSHVYWYRQLPEEGLKFMVYLQKENIIDESGMPKERFSAEFPKEGPSILRIQQVVRGDSAAYFCASSSGTGGFLGGYTFGSGTRLTVV.

The CDR3 spells CASSLSMVADSYNEQFF. The CDR3 bases are TGTGCCAGCAGTTTATCAATGGTAGCGGACTCCTACAATGAGCAGTTCTTC. This rearrangement joins TRBV27 to TRBJ2-1, with D tentatively TRBD2 (6 bases). Between the trimmed V and J ends, which lost 0 bases and 0 bases, there was a span of 12 bases. Germline V gene lookup returns CDR1 MNHEY and CDR2 SMNVEV (reference sequence). This CDR3 region has 17 residues.

V and J are TRBV18 and TRBJ2-7; 10 nucleotides line up with TRBD2. Germline lookup yields CDR1 KGHSH and CDR2 LQKENI. V dropped 3 bases and J dropped 0; count of bases not matched to a gene: 5. This CDR3 contains 16 residues. The CDR3 DNA reads TGTGCCAGCTCACCGGAACTAGCGGGGAACTCCTACGAGCAGTACTTC. This translates into CASSPELAGNSYEQYF.

CDR3: CASSSRQGNSPLHF. The CDR3 bases are TGTGCCAGCAGCTCGCGACAGGGGAATTCACCCCTCCACTTT. The V and J genes are TRBV7-2 and TRBJ1-6; 8 bases map to TRBD1. This CDR3 has 14 amino acids. V shed 4 bases, J shed 7 bases, and the junction held 3 bases outside the gene matches. Germline-derived CDR1 and CDR2 are SGHTA and FQGNSA.

The gene calls are TRBV10-3 and TRBJ2-4; the match to TRBD2 covers 10 bases. V was pared by 0 bases and J by 6 bases, with 5 bases of the junction left unmatched. The CDR3 spans 16 residues. From germline, CDR1 is ENHRY and CDR2 SYGVKD. Here the CDR3 reads CAISESDSGRRNIQYF. The CDR3, as DNA: TGTGCCATCAGTGAGTCGGATAGCGGGAGGAGAAACATTCAGTACTTC.

V usage is TRBV9 and J usage is TRBJ2-1, with 11 bases lining up with TRBD2. Germline CDR1 and CDR2: SGDLS and YYNGEE. The trim removed 4 bases at V and 1 base at J, leaving 7 bases unmatched. The CDR3 has 17 residues. The CDR3 DNA reads TGTGCCAGCAGCCCACGGACTAGCGGGTTGTCCTACAATGAGCAGTTCTTC. This encodes CASSPRTSGLSYNEQFF.

The chain is built from TRBV24-1 and TRBJ2-5; TRBD1 aligns across 7 bases. V lost 0 bases, J lost 5 bases, and 8 bases stayed unmatched. The CDR3 has 16 residues. Germline V gives CDR1 KGHDR, CDR2 SFDVKD. The CDR3 region is CATSDLQAGGKETQYF. The CDR3 DNA reads TGTGCCACCAGTGATTTGCAGGCAGGGGGTAAGGAGACCCAGTACTTC.

This clone was counted a few times. The chain joins TRBV11-2 to TRBJ2-7, with TRBD1 as a possible D gene (5 bases). CDR3 length: 15 amino acids. Trimming pared 0 bases from V and 0 bases from J, leaving 9 bases between. CDR1 is SGHAT, CDR2 FQNNGV, per germline. CDR3 residues: CASSLEFRGSYEQYF. CDR3 in DNA: TGTGCCAGCAGCTTAGAGTTTAGGGGCTCCTACGAGCAGTACTTC.

The chain joins TRBV4-3 to TRBJ1-1; D ambiguous. The V and J ends lost 0 bases and 11 bases respectively, with 19 bases between them. Germline-derived CDR1 and CDR2 are LGHNA and YSLEER. CDR3 length: 15 amino acids. The CDR3, as DNA: TGCGCCAGCAGCCAAGATGGGCAGACGGAGGAATCGGCTTTCTTT. It encodes CASSQDGQTEESAFF.

Remarks on this clone: This same CDR3 is encoded by further DNA sequences in the sample. The V call is TRBV11-2, the J call TRBJ2-5; tentatively, D is TRBD2 (5 bases). Trimming removed 0 bases at V and 5 bases at J, with 10 bases between. The CDR3 loop spans 14 amino acids. Germline V gives CDR1 SGHAT, CDR2 FQNNGV. The CDR3 is CASSLEREGETQYF. The CDR3 region has the DNA TGTGCCAGCAGCTTAGAGAGGGAAGGCGAGACCCAGTACTTC.

V and J are TRBV19 and TRBJ2-5; TRBD2 matches at 8 bases. The V segment lost 5 bases and the J segment 4 bases; nucleotides outside the gene matches: 6. The CDR3 runs to 14 residues. From germline, CDR1 is LNHDA and CDR2 SQIVND (reference sequence). The CDR3 DNA reads as TGTGCCAGTAGTTTACCGGGAGGGCCAGAGACCCAGTACTTC. Its protein product is CASSLPGGPETQYF.

This sequence joins TRBV27 and TRBJ2-2; 9 nucleotides align to TRBD1. Germline CDR1 MNHEY, CDR2 SMNVEV (reference sequence). J was trimmed by 3 bases and V by 9 bases; bases with no gene match: 2. The CDR3 extends over 13 amino acids. The CDR3 bases are TGTGCCAGTGGACAGGGGTACACCGGGGAGCTGTTTTTT. Its translation: CASGQGYTGELFF.

This clone appeared once. The chain joins TRBV29-1 to TRBJ2-3; 7 nucleotides align to TRBD2. Germline V gives CDR1 SQVTM, CDR2 ANQGSEA. V was pared by 2 bases and J by 2 bases, with 7 bases of the junction left unmatched. CDR3 length: 15 amino acids. The CDR3 is CSVEFGGDHTDTQYF. CDR3 nucleotide sequence: TGCAGCGTTGAATTTGGGGGGGACCACACAGATACGCAGTATTTT.

The V call is TRBV5-1, the J call TRBJ1-4; 9 bases are shared with TRBD1. Trimming removed 4 bases from V and 4 bases from J; junction bases left unmatched: 8. This CDR3 has 16 amino acids. The germline V gene has CDR1 SGHRS and CDR2 YFSETQ. The CDR3 region is CASSADRGGGNEKLFF. In DNA form, the CDR3 reads TGCGCCAGCAGCGCGGACAGGGGTGGAGGTAATGAAAAACTGTTTTTT. Combining the CDR3 with reference TRBV5-1 and TRBJ1-4 gives the whole variable domain KAGVTQTPRYLIKTRGQQVTLSCSPISGHRSVSWYQQTPGQGLQFLFEYFSETQRNKGNFPGRFSGRQFSNSRSEMNVSTLELGDSALYLCASSADRGGGNEKLFFGSGTQLSVL.

The V gene is TRBV4-2, the J gene TRBJ1-2; no clear D gene. Trimming cost V 1 base and J 2 bases, with 23 bases left between them. The CDR3 has 19 amino acids. CDR1 is LGHNA, CDR2 YNFKEQ, per germline. The DNA for the CDR3 is TGTGCCAGCAGCCAAGCCCACTGGAGAGAGGGAAGATACAACTATGGCTACACCTTC. Residues: CASSQAHWREGRYNYGYTF.

The chain uses TRBV28 and TRBJ1-1; the D gene is possibly TRBD1 (6 bases). This CDR3 spans 15 amino acids. Germline lookup yields CDR1 MDHEN and CDR2 SYDVKM. Trimming took off 5 bases at V and 1 base at J, with 14 bases between the two ends. The CDR3 nucleotides read TGTGCCAGCAGTGAAGCGGGACACCAGAACACTGAAGCTTTCTTT. Amino acids: CASSEAGHQNTEAFF.

The chain is built from TRBV14 and TRBJ2-4; 9 positions agree with TRBD1. The CDR3 runs to 15 residues. The V gene's germline CDR1 is SGHDN and CDR2 FVKESK. The junction had 6 bases not matched to a gene; V was cut back by 0 bases and J by 9 bases. The CDR3 spells CASSQEPGQGSIQYF. CDR3 bases: TGTGCCAGCAGCCAAGAACCGGGACAGGGAAGCATTCAGTACTTC.

The CDR3 reads CASSSGTGYYEQYF. CDR3 nucleotides: TGTGCCAGCAGCTCGGGGACAGGTTACTACGAGCAGTACTTC. This rearrangement joins TRBV7-2 to TRBJ2-7, with 8 bases aligning to TRBD1. Germline CDR1 SGHTA, CDR2 FQGNSA. The CDR3 has 14 residues. With V trimmed by 4 bases and J by 3 bases, 5 bases remained unmatched.

V usage is TRBV28 and J usage is TRBJ1-2; perhaps TRBD1 as D (6 bases). With 5 bases removed from V and 1 base from J, the gap between germline ends came to 11 bases. Germline V gene data show CDR1 as MDHEN and CDR2 as SYDVKM. The CDR3 runs to 14 residues. Written as DNA, the CDR3 is TGTGCCAGCAGTAAAGGACAGTATAACTATGGCTACACCTTC. This codes for CASSKGQYNYGYTF.

The V gene is TRBV4-1, the J gene TRBJ2-1, with TRBD2 matching 14 bases. V trimming: 4 bases; J trimming: 8 bases; junction bases outside the gene matches: 4. Germline V gives CDR1 MGHRA, CDR2 YSYEKL. This CDR3 has 15 amino acids. The CDR3 spells CASSLGLAGGDEQFF. CDR3 sequence (DNA): TGCGCCAGCAGCCTCGGACTAGCGGGAGGCGATGAGCAGTTCTTC.

This rearrangement joins TRBV11-2 to TRBJ1-2; 8 nucleotides match TRBD1. Germline V gene lookup returns CDR1 SGHAT and CDR2 FQNNGV. V was pared by 5 bases and J by 7 bases, with 9 bases of the junction left unmatched. The CDR3 runs 14 residues. The CDR3: CASSLTGASGGYTF. CDR3 nucleotide sequence: TGTGCCAGCAGCCTGACAGGGGCCTCCGGTGGCTACACCTTC.

This clone turned up a few times. The CDR3 bases are TGCAGTGCTAGTAACGGGGGACAGGGAAACACTGAAGCTTTCTTT. Amino acids: CSASNGGQGNTEAFF. The chain is built from TRBV20-1 and TRBJ1-1, with 9 bases identical to TRBD1. The CDR3 length is 15 residues. CDR1 DFQATT and CDR2 SNEGSKA come from the germline V gene (reference sequence). Losses at the gene ends were 3 bases for V and 2 bases for J; bases not matched to a gene: 7.

The gene calls are TRBV4-3 and TRBJ2-5; D is perhaps TRBD1 (5 bases). Germline V gene lookup returns CDR1 LGHNA and CDR2 YSLEER. The CDR3 sequence is 15 residues long. V dropped 1 base and J dropped 5 bases, with 14 bases sitting between them. The CDR3 reads CASSQAAGYRETQYF. DNA of the CDR3: TGCGCCAGCAGCCAAGCGGCAGGGTACAGGGAGACCCAGTACTTC.